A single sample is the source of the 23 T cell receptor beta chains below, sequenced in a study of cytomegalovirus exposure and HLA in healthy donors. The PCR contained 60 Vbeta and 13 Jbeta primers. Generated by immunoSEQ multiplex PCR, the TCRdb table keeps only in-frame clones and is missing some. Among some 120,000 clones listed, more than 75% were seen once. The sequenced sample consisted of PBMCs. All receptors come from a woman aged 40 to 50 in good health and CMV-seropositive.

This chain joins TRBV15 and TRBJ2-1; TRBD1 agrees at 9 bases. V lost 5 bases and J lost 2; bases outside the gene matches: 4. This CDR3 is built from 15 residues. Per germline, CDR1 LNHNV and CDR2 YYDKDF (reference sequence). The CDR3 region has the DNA TGTGCCACCAGCTTACGACAGGGGGCCTACAATGAGCAGTTCTTC. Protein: CATSLRQGAYNEQFF. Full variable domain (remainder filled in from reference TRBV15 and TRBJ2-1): DAMVIQNPRYQVTQFGKPVTLSCSQTLNHNVMYWYQQKSSQAPKLLFHYYDKDFNNEADTPDNFQSRRPNTSFCFLDIRSPGLGDTAMYLCATSLRQGAYNEQFFGPGTRLTVL.

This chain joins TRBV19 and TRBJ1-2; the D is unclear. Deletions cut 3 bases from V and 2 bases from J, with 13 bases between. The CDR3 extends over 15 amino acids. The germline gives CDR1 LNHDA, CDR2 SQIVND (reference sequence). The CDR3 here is CASSIPFRGNYGYTF. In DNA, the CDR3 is TGTGCCAGTAGTATCCCCTTCCGGGGAAACTATGGCTACACCTTC.

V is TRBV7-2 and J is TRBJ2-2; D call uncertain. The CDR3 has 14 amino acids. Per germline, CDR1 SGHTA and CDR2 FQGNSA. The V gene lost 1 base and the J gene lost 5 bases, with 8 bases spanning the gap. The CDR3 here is CASSLVAGTGELFF. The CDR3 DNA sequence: TGTGCCAGCAGCTTAGTCGCCGGTACCGGGGAGCTGTTTTTT.

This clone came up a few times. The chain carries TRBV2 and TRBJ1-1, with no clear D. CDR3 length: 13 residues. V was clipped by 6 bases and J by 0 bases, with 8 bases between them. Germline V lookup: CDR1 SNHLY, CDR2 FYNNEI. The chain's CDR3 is CASSGFMNTEAFF. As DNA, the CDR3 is TGTGCCAGCAGCGGGTTCATGAACACTGAAGCTTTCTTT. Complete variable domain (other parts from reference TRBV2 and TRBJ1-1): EPEVTQTPSHQVTQMGQEVILRCVPISNHLYFYWYRQILGQKVEFLVSFYNNEISEKSEIFDDQFSVERPDGSNFTLKIRSTKLEDSAMYFCASSGFMNTEAFFGQGTRLTVV.

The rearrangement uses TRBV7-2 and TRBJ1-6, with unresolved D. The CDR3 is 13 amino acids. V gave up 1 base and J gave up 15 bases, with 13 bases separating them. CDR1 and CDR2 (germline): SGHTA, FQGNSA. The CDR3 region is CASSLGYQRGLHF. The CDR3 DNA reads TGTGCCAGCAGCTTAGGTTATCAGCGAGGCCTCCACTTT.

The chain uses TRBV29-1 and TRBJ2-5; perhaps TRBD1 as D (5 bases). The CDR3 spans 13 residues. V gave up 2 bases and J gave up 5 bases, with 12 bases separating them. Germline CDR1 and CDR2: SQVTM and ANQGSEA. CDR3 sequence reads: CSVERQGMETQYF. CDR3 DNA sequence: TGCAGCGTTGAAAGGCAGGGTATGGAGACCCAGTACTTC.

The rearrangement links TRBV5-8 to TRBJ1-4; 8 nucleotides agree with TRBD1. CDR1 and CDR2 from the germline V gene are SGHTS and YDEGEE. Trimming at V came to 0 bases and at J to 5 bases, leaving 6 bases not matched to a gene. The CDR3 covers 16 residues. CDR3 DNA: TGTGCCAGCAGCTTGGCCTTGGGGACAGGAAATGAAAAACTGTTTTTT. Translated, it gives CASSLALGTGNEKLFF.

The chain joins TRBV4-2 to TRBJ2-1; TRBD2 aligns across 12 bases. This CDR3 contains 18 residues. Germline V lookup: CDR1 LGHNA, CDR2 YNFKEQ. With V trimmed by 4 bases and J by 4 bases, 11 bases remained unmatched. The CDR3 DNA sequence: TGTGCCAGCAGCCTAGGGGTCCGGACTAGCGGGGTGTACAATGAGCAGTTCTTC. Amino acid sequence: CASSLGVRTSGVYNEQFF.

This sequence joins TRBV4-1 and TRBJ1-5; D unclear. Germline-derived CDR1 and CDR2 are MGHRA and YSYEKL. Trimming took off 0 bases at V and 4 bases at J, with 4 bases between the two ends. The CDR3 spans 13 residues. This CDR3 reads CASSQDSNQPQHF. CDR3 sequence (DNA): TGCGCCAGCAGCCAAGATAGTAATCAGCCCCAGCATTTT.

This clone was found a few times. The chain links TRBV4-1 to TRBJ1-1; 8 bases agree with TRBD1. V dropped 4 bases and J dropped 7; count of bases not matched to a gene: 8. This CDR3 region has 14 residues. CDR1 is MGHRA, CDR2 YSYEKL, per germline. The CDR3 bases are TGCGCCAGCAGCCGCCCCGACAGGGGACTTGAAGCTTTCTTT. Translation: CASSRPDRGLEAFF.

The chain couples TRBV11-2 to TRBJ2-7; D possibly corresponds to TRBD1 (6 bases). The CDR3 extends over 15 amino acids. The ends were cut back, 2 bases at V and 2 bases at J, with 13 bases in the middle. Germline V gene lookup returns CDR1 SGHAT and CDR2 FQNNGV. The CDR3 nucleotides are TGTGCCAGCAGCTTACGACGACAGGATACCTACGAGCAGTACTTC. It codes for CASSLRRQDTYEQYF.

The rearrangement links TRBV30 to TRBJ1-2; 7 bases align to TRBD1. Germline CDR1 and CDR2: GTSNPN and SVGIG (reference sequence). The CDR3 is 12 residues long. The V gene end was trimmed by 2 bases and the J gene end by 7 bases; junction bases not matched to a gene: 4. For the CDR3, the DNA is TGTGCCTGGAGTCTGACAGGGACTGGCTACACCTTC. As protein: CAWSLTGTGYTF.

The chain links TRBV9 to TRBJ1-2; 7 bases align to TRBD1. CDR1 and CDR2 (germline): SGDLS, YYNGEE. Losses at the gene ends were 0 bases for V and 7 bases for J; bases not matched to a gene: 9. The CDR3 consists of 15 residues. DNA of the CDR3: TGTGCCAGCAGCGTAGGCGGCAGGGGGGAAATTGGCTACACCTTC. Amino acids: CASSVGGRGEIGYTF.

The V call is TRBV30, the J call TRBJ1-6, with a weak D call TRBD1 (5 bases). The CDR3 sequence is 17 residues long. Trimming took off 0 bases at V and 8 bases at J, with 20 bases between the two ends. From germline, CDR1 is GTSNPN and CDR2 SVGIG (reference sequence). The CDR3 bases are TGTGCCTGGAGTGTACCCGGTGGGGGGGTAGGGTATTCACCCCTCCACTTT. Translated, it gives CAWSVPGGGVGYSPLHF.

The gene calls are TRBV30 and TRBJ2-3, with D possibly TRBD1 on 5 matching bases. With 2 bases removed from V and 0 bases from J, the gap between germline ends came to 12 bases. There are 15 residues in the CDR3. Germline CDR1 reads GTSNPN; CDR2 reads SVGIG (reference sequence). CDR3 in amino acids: CAWSSLGVSTDTQYF. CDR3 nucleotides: TGTGCCTGGAGTAGTTTAGGGGTAAGCACAGATACGCAGTATTTT.

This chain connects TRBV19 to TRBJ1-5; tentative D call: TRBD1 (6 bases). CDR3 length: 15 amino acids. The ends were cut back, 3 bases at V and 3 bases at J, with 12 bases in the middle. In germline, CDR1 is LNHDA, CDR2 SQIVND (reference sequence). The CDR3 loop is CASSIIRQDNQPQHF. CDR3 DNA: TGTGCCAGTAGTATCATCCGACAGGACAATCAGCCCCAGCATTTT.

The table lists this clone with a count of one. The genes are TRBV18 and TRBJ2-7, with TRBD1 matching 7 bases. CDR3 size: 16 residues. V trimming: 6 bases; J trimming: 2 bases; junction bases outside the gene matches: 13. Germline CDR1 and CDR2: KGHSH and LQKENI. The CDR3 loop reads CASSSLTGVPPYEQYF. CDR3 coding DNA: TGTGCCAGCTCGTCGCTAACAGGGGTCCCTCCCTACGAGCAGTACTTC.

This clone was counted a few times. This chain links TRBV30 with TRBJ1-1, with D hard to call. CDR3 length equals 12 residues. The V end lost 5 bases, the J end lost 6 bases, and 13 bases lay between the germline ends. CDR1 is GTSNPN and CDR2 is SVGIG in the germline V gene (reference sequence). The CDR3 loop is CAWFRVGAEAFF. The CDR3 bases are TGTGCCTGGTTCCGGGTCGGGGCTGAAGCTTTCTTT.

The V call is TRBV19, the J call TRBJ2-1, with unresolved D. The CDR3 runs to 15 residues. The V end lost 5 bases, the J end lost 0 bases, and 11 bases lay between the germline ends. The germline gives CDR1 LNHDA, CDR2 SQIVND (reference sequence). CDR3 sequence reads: CASSADTTSYNEQFF. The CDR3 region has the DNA TGTGCCAGTAGTGCTGACACAACCTCCTACAATGAGCAGTTCTTC.

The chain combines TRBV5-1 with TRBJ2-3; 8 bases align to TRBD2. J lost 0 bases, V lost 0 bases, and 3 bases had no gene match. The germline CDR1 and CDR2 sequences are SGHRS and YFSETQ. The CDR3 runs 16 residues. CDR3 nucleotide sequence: TGCGCCAGCAGCTTGGGTAGCGGGACTAGCACAGATACGCAGTATTTT. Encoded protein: CASSLGSGTSTDTQYF.

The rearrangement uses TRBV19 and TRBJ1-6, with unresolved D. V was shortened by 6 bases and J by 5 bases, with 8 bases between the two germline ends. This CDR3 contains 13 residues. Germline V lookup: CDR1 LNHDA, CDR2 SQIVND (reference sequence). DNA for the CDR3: TGTGCCAGTAGAGGGAGCAATAATTCACCCCTCCACTTT. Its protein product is CASRGSNNSPLHF.

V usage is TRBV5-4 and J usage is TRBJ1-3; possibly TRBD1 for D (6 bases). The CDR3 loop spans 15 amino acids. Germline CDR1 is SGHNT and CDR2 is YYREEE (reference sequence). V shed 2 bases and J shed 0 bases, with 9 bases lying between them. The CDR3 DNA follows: TGTGCCAGCAGCTTACAGGGTAACTCTGGAAACACCATATATTTT. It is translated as CASSLQGNSGNTIYF.

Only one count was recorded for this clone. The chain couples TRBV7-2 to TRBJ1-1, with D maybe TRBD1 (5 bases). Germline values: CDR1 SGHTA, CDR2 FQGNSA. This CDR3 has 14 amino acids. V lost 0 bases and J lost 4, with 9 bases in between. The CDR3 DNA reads TGTGCCAGCAGCTTAGCACCGGGGGTCACTGAAGCTTTCTTT. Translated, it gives CASSLAPGVTEAFF. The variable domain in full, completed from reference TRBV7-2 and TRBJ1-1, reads GAGVSQSPSNKVTEKGKDVELRCDPISGHTALYWYRQSLGQGLEFLIYFQGNSAPDKSGLPSDRFSAERTGGSVSTLTIQRTQQEDSAVYLCASSLAPGVTEAFFGQGTRLTVV.